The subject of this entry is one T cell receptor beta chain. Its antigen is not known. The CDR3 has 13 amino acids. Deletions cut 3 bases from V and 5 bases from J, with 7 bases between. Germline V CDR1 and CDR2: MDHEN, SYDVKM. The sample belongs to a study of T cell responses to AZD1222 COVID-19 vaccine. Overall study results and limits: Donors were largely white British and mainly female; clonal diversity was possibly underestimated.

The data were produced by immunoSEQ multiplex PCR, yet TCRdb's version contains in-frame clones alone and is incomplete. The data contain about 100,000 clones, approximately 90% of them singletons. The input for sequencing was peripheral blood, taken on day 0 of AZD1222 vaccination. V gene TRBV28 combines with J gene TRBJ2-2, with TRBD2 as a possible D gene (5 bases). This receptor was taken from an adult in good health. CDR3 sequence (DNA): TGTGCCAGCAGTTTCCGCGGGACCGGGGAGCTGTTTTTT. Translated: CASSFRGTGELFF.